The 27 T cell receptor beta chains below all came from one sample that was sequenced in a study of T cells in Graves' hyperthyroidism and ophthalmopathy (dated by TCRdb to between 2018 and 2020). Receptor amplification or capture employed multiplex PCR. Sequencing was performed on an Illumina HiSeq 2000. The TCR beta CDR3 regions were amplified from the RNA transcripts. For the first round of RT-PCR on the TCR CDR3, the HTBI primer set was used together with the Qiagen OneStep RT-PCR kit. TCRdb applied fastp at Q25 and MiXCR to the public reads, then kept only in-frame beta chains. Rows merge per CDR3 protein into single entries with the most common DNA and genes. The sample records approximately 370,000 distinct CDR3 sequences, about a sixth of which are singletons. The biggest ten clones account for roughly 35% of the sample. The sequencing input was blood. The source is a woman aged 25 to 39 with Graves' hyperthyroidism that later progressed to Graves' ophthalmopathy.

This CDR3 reads CAWSRTGKSYEQYF. The DNA for the CDR3 is TGTGCCTGGAGTCGGACAGGGAAATCCTACGAGCAGTACTTC. The chain links TRBV30 to TRBJ2-7, with TRBD1 identical over 8 bases. Germline trimming cut 2 bases from V and 1 base from J; bases unmatched to any gene: 4. In germline, CDR1 is GTSNPN, CDR2 SVGIG (reference sequence). The CDR3 is 14 residues long. Full variable domain (missing parts from reference TRBV30 and TRBJ2-7): SQTIHQWPATLVQPVGSPLSLECTVEGTSNPNLYWYRQAAGRGLQLLFYSVGIGQISSEVPQNLSASRPQDRQFILSSKKLLLSDSGFYLCAWSRTGKSYEQYFGPGTRLTVT.

The chain links TRBV10-3 to TRBJ1-2, with 9 bases aligning to TRBD1. The CDR3 covers 15 residues. Germline CDR1 reads ENHRY; CDR2 reads SYGVKD. Losses at the gene ends were 2 bases for V and 8 bases for J; bases not matched to a gene: 9. CDR3 residues: CAISEIIQGAGGYTF. CDR3 nucleotide sequence: TGTGCCATCAGTGAGATAATACAGGGGGCTGGGGGCTACACCTTC.

In the case of this clonotype: A much larger clone is a single base away; this may be a read error. The chain links TRBV20-1 to TRBJ2-3, with 12 bases fitting TRBD2. The CDR3 extends over 15 amino acids. Germline loops: CDR1 DFQATT, CDR2 SNEGSKA (reference sequence). Trimming at V came to 0 bases and at J to 3 bases, leaving 1 base not matched to a gene. CDR3 nucleotide sequence: TGCAGTGCTAGAGATGGGACTAGCGGGACAGATACGCAGTATTTT. As protein: CSARDGTSGTDTQYF.

Many counts were recorded for this clonotype. The chain joins TRBV28 to TRBJ1-3; 9 bases map to TRBD1. Trimming took 4 bases from V and 0 from J; bases not matched to a gene: 16. Germline V CDR1 and CDR2: MDHEN, SYDVKM. The CDR3 contains 20 residues. The CDR3 protein is CASSSTGTGIITSSGNTIYF. As DNA, the CDR3 is TGTGCCAGCAGTTCAACCGGGACAGGGATAATTACAAGCTCTGGAAACACCATATATTTT.

The table lists this clonotype with a few counts. DNA of the CDR3: TGTGCCAGCAGTTACGGGACAGGGGGATTGGCTGAAGCTTTCTTT. It codes for CASSYGTGGLAEAFF. The chain carries TRBV27 and TRBJ1-1; TRBD1 agrees at 11 bases. V lost 4 bases, J lost 6 bases, and 7 bases stayed unmatched. This CDR3 has 15 amino acids. Germline CDR1 MNHEY, CDR2 SMNVEV (reference sequence).

This clonotype was detected once. The chain is built from TRBV12-3 or TRBV12-4 and TRBJ1-2, with D possibly being TRBD1 (6 bases). Trimming cost V 6 bases and J 2 bases, with 13 bases left between them. This CDR3 is 14 amino acids long. Here the CDR3 reads CASRPTGLNYGYTF. The CDR3 DNA follows: TGTGCCAGCAGACCCACAGGGCTCAACTATGGCTACACCTTC.

This clonotype turned up a few times. The chain couples TRBV19 to TRBJ2-3; TRBD2 aligns across 7 bases. CDR3 length equals 17 residues. Germline V gene lookup returns CDR1 LNHDA and CDR2 SQIVND (reference sequence). V shed 3 bases, J shed 2 bases, and the junction held 11 bases outside the gene matches. CDR3 protein: CASSILGLAESTDTQYF. The CDR3 nucleotides are TGTGCCAGTAGTATTCTCGGGCTAGCGGAATCCACAGATACGCAGTATTTT.

This clonotype was counted a few times. This sequence joins TRBV6-6 and TRBJ2-2; D is perhaps TRBD1 or TRBD2 (6 bases each). V lost 2 bases and J lost 4, with 11 bases in between. Germline assignment: CDR1 MNHNY and CDR2 SVGAGI (reference sequence). The CDR3 has 15 residues. The CDR3 DNA follows: TGTGCCAGCAGTTACGGGGGGCTAAGCACCGGGGAGCTGTTTTTT. Protein: CASSYGGLSTGELFF.

This clonotype was observed a single time. This chain connects TRBV2 to TRBJ1-5; the D gene is possibly TRBD1 (6 bases). The CDR3 spans 15 residues. Germline CDR1 reads SNHLY; CDR2 reads FYNNEI. V gave up 6 bases and J gave up 0 bases, with 12 bases separating them. Here the CDR3 reads CASRDSYYSNQPQHF. DNA of the CDR3: TGTGCCAGCAGGGACAGCTATTATAGCAATCAGCCCCAGCATTTT.

This clonotype was detected ten times or more. The genes are TRBV6-1 and TRBJ2-5; D may be TRBD1 or TRBD2 (5 bases each). V was shortened by 3 bases and J by 6 bases, with 20 bases between the two germline ends. Germline CDR1 MNHNS, CDR2 SASEGT. The CDR3 has 16 amino acids. CDR3 sequence (DNA): TGTGCCAGCAGTGAGTCGTCCTCCCCCAGGGACCAGACCCAGTACTTC. Translated: CASSESSSPRDQTQYF.

This clonotype has a count of ten or more. The genes are TRBV5-1 and TRBJ1-2; 8 nucleotides match TRBD1. This CDR3 is built from 15 residues. CDR1 is SGHRS and CDR2 is YFSETQ in the germline V gene. J was trimmed by 4 bases and V by 7 bases; bases with no gene match: 12. CDR3 protein: CASRYDQGAVYGYTF. The CDR3 coding sequence is TGCGCCAGCCGTTACGACCAGGGGGCCGTCTATGGCTACACCTTC.

Many counts were recorded for this clonotype. The chain links TRBV27 to TRBJ1-1; D remains ambiguous. The CDR3 runs 15 residues. Germline values: CDR1 MNHEY, CDR2 SMNVEV (reference sequence). Trimming pared 3 bases from V and 1 base from J, leaving 12 bases between. In DNA form, the CDR3 reads TGTGCCAGCAGTTTTTATGGAGAGGAGAACACTGAAGCTTTCTTT. Its translation: CASSFYGEENTEAFF.

This clonotype appeared many times. The CDR3 coding sequence is TGCAGTGCTAGCCCCTTGGACCAGGCCGAAGAGACCCAGTACTTC. Its protein is CSASPLDQAEETQYF. The chain uses TRBV20-1 and TRBJ2-5; no definite D call. The V and J ends lost 3 bases and 3 bases respectively, with 17 bases between them. CDR3 length: 15 amino acids. From germline, CDR1 is DFQATT and CDR2 SNEGSKA (reference sequence).

V and J are TRBV4-2 and TRBJ1-5, with a weak D call TRBD1 (6 bases). Trimming removed 4 bases from V and 6 bases from J, with 19 bases in between. The germline gives CDR1 LGHNA, CDR2 YNFKEQ. This CDR3 has 16 amino acids. CDR3 loop: CASSPEGGWRTQPQHF. DNA of the CDR3: TGTGCCAGCAGCCCTGAAGGGGGGTGGCGGACTCAGCCCCAGCATTTT.

In its sample, this clonotype was seen a few times. The rearrangement joins TRBV6-1 to TRBJ2-1, with TRBD2 matching over 12 bases. The CDR3 consists of 17 residues. Germline CDR1 reads MNHNS; CDR2 reads SASEGT. J gave up 5 bases and V 5 bases, and 10 bases lay outside the gene matches. CDR3 in amino acids: CASSRRLAGVGDNEQFF. The CDR3 coding sequence is TGTGCCAGCAGTCGTCGACTAGCGGGAGTTGGGGACAATGAGCAGTTCTTC.

This clonotype was detected a few times. This chain connects TRBV9 to TRBJ2-2, with unresolved D. The CDR3 has 14 residues. Germline CDR1 is SGDLS and CDR2 is YYNGEE. V dropped 0 bases and J dropped 2 bases, with 5 bases sitting between them. The CDR3 reads CASSVGDNTGELFF. Written as DNA, the CDR3 is TGTGCCAGCAGCGTAGGGGATAACACCGGGGAGCTGTTTTTT.

This clonotype was counted a few times. This chain joins TRBV10-3 and TRBJ1-1; 7 nucleotides line up with TRBD1. The length of the CDR3 is 13 residues. Germline loops: CDR1 ENHRY, CDR2 SYGVKD. The V segment lost 8 bases and the J segment 0 bases; nucleotides outside the gene matches: 3. The DNA for the CDR3 is TGTGCCATCCGACAGGGCATGAACACTGAAGCTTTCTTT. Its protein is CAIRQGMNTEAFF.

In its sample, this clonotype was seen many times. V usage is TRBV6-1 and J usage is TRBJ2-7; 11 nucleotides line up with TRBD1. Germline V gene lookup returns CDR1 MNHNS and CDR2 SASEGT. The CDR3 loop spans 14 amino acids. Losses at the gene ends were 5 bases for V and 6 bases for J; bases not matched to a gene: 6. The CDR3 bases are TGTGCCAGCAGTTTCGGACAGGGGGCTGTCGAGCAGTACTTC. It is translated as CASSFGQGAVEQYF.

This clonotype was counted many times. This chain connects TRBV2 to TRBJ2-2; the D is unclear. The CDR3 is made up of 12 amino acids. The V gene lost 11 bases and the J gene lost 4 bases, with 11 bases spanning the gap. Germline V lookup: CDR1 SNHLY, CDR2 FYNNEI. In nucleotides, the CDR3 is TGTGCCGCCCTGGGCAGCACCGGGGAGCTGTTTTTT. Amino acids: CAALGSTGELFF.

This clonotype was seen only a few times. This chain links TRBV7-6 with TRBJ2-7; 11 bases are shared with TRBD2. The CDR3 consists of 18 residues. Unmatched junction bases numbered 13, after V lost 4 bases and J lost 2 bases. Per the germline V gene, CDR1 is SGHVS and CDR2 is FNYEAQ. The CDR3 nucleotides are TGTGCCAGCAGCTCGTCCCCGCAGACTAGCGGGGTAACCTACGAGCAGTACTTC. Translation: CASSSSPQTSGVTYEQYF.

The genes are TRBV4-2 and TRBJ2-1; 13 nucleotides line up with TRBD2. V lost 3 bases to trimming and J lost 10 bases; unmatched junction nucleotides: 6. Germline V gene lookup returns CDR1 LGHNA and CDR2 YNFKEQ. The CDR3 totals 15 residues. The CDR3 is CASSHTSGRASEQFF. CDR3 bases: TGTGCCAGCAGCCACACTAGCGGGAGGGCCTCGGAGCAGTTCTTC.

The CDR3 DNA sequence: TGTGCCAGCAGTTTTGTGGGGGGGGAGACCCAGTACTTC. Amino acids: CASSFVGGETQYF. The chain carries TRBV28 and TRBJ2-5, with TRBD2 matching 7 bases. Per germline, CDR1 MDHEN and CDR2 SYDVKM. J lost 5 bases, V lost 3 bases, and 3 bases had no gene match. The CDR3 is made up of 13 amino acids.

Many counts were recorded for this clonotype. The chain combines TRBV20-1 with TRBJ2-5, with TRBD1 matching 7 bases. With V trimmed by 0 bases and J by 6 bases, 10 bases remained unmatched. The CDR3 length is 15 residues. CDR1 is DFQATT, CDR2 SNEGSKA, per germline (reference sequence). The CDR3 DNA sequence: TGCAGTGCTAGAGACCGACAGGGAGCAATGCAGACCCAGTACTTC. Amino acid sequence: CSARDRQGAMQTQYF.

Only a few counts were recorded for this clonotype. A clone one base away is much larger, so this may be a read error. The CDR3 loop reads CASSEDWDTEAFF. In DNA form, the CDR3 reads TGTGCCAGCAGTGAAGACTGGGACACTGAAGCTTTCTTT. The V call is TRBV2, the J call TRBJ1-1; D ambiguous. Per germline, CDR1 SNHLY and CDR2 FYNNEI. This CDR3 is 13 amino acids long. With 1 base removed from V and 3 bases from J, the gap between germline ends came to 6 bases.

This clonotype was seen more than once but under ten times. This sequence joins TRBV9 and TRBJ1-2; the match to TRBD1 covers 7 bases. Germline V lookup: CDR1 SGDLS, CDR2 YYNGEE. There are 13 residues in the CDR3. With V trimmed by 3 bases and J by 7 bases, 6 bases remained unmatched. The CDR3 spells CASSAGTAVGYTF. CDR3 bases: TGTGCCAGCAGCGCCGGGACAGCGGTTGGCTACACCTTC.

This clonotype occurred many times. The V gene is TRBV27, the J gene TRBJ1-2; tentatively, D is TRBD1 (5 bases). Germline lookup yields CDR1 MNHEY and CDR2 SMNVEV (reference sequence). Trimming stripped 5 bases from V and 4 bases from J, with 14 bases between. The CDR3 consists of 14 residues. The CDR3 DNA reads as TGTGCCAGCAGTGTATTCCGGGGCGGCTATGGCTACACCTTC. Protein: CASSVFRGGYGYTF.

This clonotype was detected many times. The V call is TRBV27, the J call TRBJ1-5, with D tentatively TRBD1 (5 bases). The CDR3 has 14 residues. Trimming pared 5 bases from V and 0 bases from J, leaving 8 bases between. Germline V gene lookup returns CDR1 MNHEY and CDR2 SMNVEV (reference sequence). This CDR3 is CASSQTVSNQPQHF. The CDR3 DNA is TGTGCCAGCAGTCAGACAGTTAGCAATCAGCCCCAGCATTTT.